This entry features one T cell receptor beta chain sequence. Its antigen is not identified. PCR was performed a second time for about 7 to 11 cycles using a sample-barcoded 5' primer and a J-beta primer mix. Per sample, CDR3-containing paired-end reads numbered at least 2.5 million. TCRdb analysed the 5' RACE reads with MiXCR anew, one entry per CDR3 protein. The table records approximately 800,000 distinct CDR3 sequences, about 56% of them present only once. This entry is derived from a study of blood T cells in healthy people across ages. Germline assignment: CDR1 MDHEN and CDR2 SYDVKM. This CDR3 is 19 amino acids long. Trimming removed 6 bases from V and 3 bases from J, with 30 bases in between. Study results and caveats: Calculation of diversity from one million T cells yielded estimates considered to be underestimates. Age brought a roughly linear fall in TCR beta diversity measured per million T cells.

This sequence originates from a man aged 35 to 55 in good health. Source material: blood. This sequence joins TRBV28 and TRBJ2-7; D is possibly TRBD2 (6 bases). The CDR3: CASSPPQGRFSGVGYEQYF. The CDR3 region has the DNA TGTGCCAGCAGCCCCCCGCAGGGTAGGTTTAGCGGAGTGGGCTACGAGCAGTACTTC. Looking up the rest from reference TRBV28 and TRBJ2-7 gives the full variable domain: DVKVTQSSRYLVKRTGEKVFLECVQDMDHENMFWYRQDPGLGLRLIYFSYDVKMKEKGDIPEGYSVSREKKERFSLILESASTNQTSMYLCASSPPQGRFSGVGYEQYFGPGTRLTVT.